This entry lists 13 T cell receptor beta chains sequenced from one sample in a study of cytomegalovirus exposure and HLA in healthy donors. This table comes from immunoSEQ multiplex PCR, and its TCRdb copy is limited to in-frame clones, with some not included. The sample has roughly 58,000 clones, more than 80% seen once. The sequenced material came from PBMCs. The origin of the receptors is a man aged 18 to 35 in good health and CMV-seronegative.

The CDR3: CASSAGGTAVGTQYF. CDR3 DNA: TGTGCCAGCAGCGCGGGGGGGACAGCGGTTGGGACGCAGTATTTT. The chain has TRBV5-6 and TRBJ2-3; 9 bases match TRBD2. Trimming cost V 4 bases and J 9 bases; bases outside gene matches: 12. The germline gives CDR1 SGHDT, CDR2 YYEEEE. The CDR3 loop spans 15 amino acids.

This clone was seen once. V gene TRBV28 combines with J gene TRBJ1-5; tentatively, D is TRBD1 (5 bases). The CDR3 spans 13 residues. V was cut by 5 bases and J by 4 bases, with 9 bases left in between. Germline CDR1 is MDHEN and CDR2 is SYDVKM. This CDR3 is CASSRQQNQPQHF. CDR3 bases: TGTGCCAGCAGTAGACAGCAAAATCAGCCCCAGCATTTT.

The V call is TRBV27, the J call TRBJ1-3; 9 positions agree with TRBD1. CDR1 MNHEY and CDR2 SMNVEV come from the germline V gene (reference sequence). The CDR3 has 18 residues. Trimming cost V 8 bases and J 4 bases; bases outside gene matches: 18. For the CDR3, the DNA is TGTGCCAGCGCGTTTAGGCTCGGACAGGGGACGACGGGAAACACCATATATTTT. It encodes CASAFRLGQGTTGNTIYF.

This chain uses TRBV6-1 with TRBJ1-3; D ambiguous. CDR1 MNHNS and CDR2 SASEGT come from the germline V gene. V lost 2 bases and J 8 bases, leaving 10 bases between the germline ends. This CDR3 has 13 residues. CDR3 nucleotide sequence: TGTGCCAGCAGTGAACTTTTGGCAGACACCATATATTTT. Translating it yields CASSELLADTIYF.

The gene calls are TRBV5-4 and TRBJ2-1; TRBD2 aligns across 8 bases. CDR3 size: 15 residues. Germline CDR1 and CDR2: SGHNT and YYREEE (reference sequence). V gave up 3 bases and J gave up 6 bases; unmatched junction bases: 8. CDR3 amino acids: CASSWAGGLGNEQFF. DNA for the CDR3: TGTGCCAGCAGCTGGGCGGGGGGCCTCGGCAATGAGCAGTTCTTC.

The DNA of the CDR3 is TGTGCCTGGAGTCATACAGGAGGGGGCGATGAGACCCAGTACTTC. Its translation is CAWSHTGGGDETQYF. This chain links TRBV30 with TRBJ2-5; D might be TRBD1 (7 bases). The V gene lost 2 bases and the J gene lost 5 bases, with 18 bases spanning the gap. In germline, CDR1 is GTSNPN, CDR2 SVGIG (reference sequence). The CDR3 has 15 residues. Full variable domain (rest looked up from reference TRBV30 and TRBJ2-5): SQTIHQWPATLVQPVGSPLSLECTVEGTSNPNLYWYRQAAGRGLQLLFYSVGIGQISSEVPQNLSASRPQDRQFILSSKKLLLSDSGFYLCAWSHTGGGDETQYFGPGTRLLVL.

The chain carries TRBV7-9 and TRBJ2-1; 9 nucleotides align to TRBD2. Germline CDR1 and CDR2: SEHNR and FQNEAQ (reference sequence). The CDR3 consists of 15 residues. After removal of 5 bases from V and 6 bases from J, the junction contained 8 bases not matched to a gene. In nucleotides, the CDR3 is TGTGCCAGCAGCGCCCTAGCGGGAATCTCCAATGAGCAGTTCTTC. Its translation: CASSALAGISNEQFF.

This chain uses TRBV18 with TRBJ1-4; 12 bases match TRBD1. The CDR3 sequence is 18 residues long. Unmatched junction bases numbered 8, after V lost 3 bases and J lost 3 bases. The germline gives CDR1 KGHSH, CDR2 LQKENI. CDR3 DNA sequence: TGTGCCAGCTCACCTCCGGGACAGGGGGCAAGGGCTAATGAAAAACTGTTTTTT. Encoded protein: CASSPPGQGARANEKLFF.

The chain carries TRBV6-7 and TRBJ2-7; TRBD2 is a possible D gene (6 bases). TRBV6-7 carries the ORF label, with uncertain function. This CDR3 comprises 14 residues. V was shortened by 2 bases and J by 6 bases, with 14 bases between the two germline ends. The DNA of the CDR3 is TGTGCCAGCAGTTACCCGGGACTTTTCCCCGAGCAGTACTTC. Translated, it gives CASSYPGLFPEQYF.

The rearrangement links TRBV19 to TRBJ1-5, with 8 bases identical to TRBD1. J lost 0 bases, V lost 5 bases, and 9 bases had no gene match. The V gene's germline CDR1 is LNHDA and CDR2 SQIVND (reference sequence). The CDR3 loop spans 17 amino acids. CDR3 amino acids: CASSWIADRGSNQPQHF. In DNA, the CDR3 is TGTGCCAGTAGTTGGATTGCCGACAGGGGTAGCAATCAGCCCCAGCATTTT.

The CDR3 loop is CASSLEVWGYNEQFF. The CDR3 DNA sequence: TGTGCCAGCAGCTTGGAGGTGTGGGGCTACAATGAGCAGTTCTTC. This chain connects TRBV11-2 to TRBJ2-1, with a weak D call TRBD2 (5 bases). The germline V gene encodes CDR1 SGHAT and CDR2 FQNNGV. Deletions cut 3 bases from V and 3 bases from J, with 12 bases between. There are 15 residues in the CDR3.

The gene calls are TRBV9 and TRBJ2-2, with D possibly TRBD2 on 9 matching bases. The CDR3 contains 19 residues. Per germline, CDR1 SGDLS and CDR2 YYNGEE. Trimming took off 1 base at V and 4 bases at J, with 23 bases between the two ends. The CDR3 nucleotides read TGTGCCAGCAGCGTAAGGAGTCAGGGGGCGGGAGGGTTCACCGGGGAGCTGTTTTTT. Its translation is CASSVRSQGAGGFTGELFF.

The CDR3 reads CATSYPGEIYEQYF. CDR3 sequence (DNA): TGTGCCACCAGCTACCCCGGAGAGATTTACGAGCAGTACTTC. The chain carries TRBV15 and TRBJ2-7; the D is unclear. V lost 5 bases and J 4 bases, leaving 15 bases between the germline ends. The CDR3 runs 14 residues. Germline CDR1 is LNHNV and CDR2 is YYDKDF (reference sequence).